The 31 T cell receptor beta chains in this list originate from one sample, sequenced in a study of T cell changes during pregnancy in multiple sclerosis. Profiled with immunoSEQ multiplex PCR; TCRdb holds only in-frame clones, not every one. There are 60,000 to 70,000 clones in the sample; around 92% occur only once, and 1% to 1.5% lies in the top ten. Sequences were derived from peripheral blood, sampled after pregnancy. The receptor source for this set is a female donor in good health, enrolled as a control in a pregnancy study.

This chain joins TRBV21-1 and TRBJ1-1; TRBD1, the table's D call, lacks a check against the DNA. TRBV21-1 constitutes a pseudogene. This CDR3 contains 18 residues. The DNA of the CDR3 is TGTGCCAGCAGCATACTACAGGGGGCGCTTTACCGGGGGACTGAAGCTTTCTTT. It codes for CASSILQGALYRGTEAFF.

This clone was seen more than once but under ten times. The chain is built from TRBV27 and TRBJ1-1, with a weak D call TRBD1 (6 bases). The CDR3 extends over 13 amino acids. Per the germline V gene, CDR1 is MNHEY and CDR2 is SMNVEV (reference sequence). V was pared by 10 bases and J by 7 bases, with 19 bases between. The CDR3 is CATTGSGVHEAFF. DNA for the CDR3: TGTGCCACCACCGGGTCAGGGGTTCATGAAGCTTTCTTT.

The chain combines TRBV4-1 with TRBJ1-2, with no clear D. V lost 0 bases and J lost 3, with 11 bases in between. The CDR3 covers 15 residues. CDR1 and CDR2 from the germline V gene are MGHRA and YSYEKL. The DNA for the CDR3 is TGCGCCAGCAGCCAAGATGGCGGCAAAGACTATGGCTACACCTTC. It is translated as CASSQDGGKDYGYTF.

This clone has a single count. DNA for the CDR3: TGTGCCAGCAGTGAGTCGGAGGTTAACTATGGCTACACCTTC. Its translation: CASSESEVNYGYTF. The chain uses TRBV6-1 and TRBJ1-2, with D unresolved. The V end lost 3 bases, the J end lost 1 base, and 9 bases lay between the germline ends. Germline V CDR1 and CDR2: MNHNS, SASEGT. This CDR3 comprises 14 residues.

The DNA of the CDR3 is TGTGCCAGCAGCTTAGTAGAGACAACTAATGAAAAACTGTTTTTT. It translates to CASSLVETTNEKLFF. This chain links TRBV7-8 with TRBJ1-4; unclear D gene. The ends were cut back, 1 base at V and 0 bases at J, with 6 bases in the middle. Per germline, CDR1 SGHVS and CDR2 FQNEAQ. The CDR3 totals 15 residues.

The J gene is TRBJ1-5, the V gene TRBV9; D gene uncertain. CDR3 size: 15 residues. Germline CDR1 SGDLS, CDR2 YYNGEE. V shed 0 bases and J shed 4 bases, with 11 bases lying between them. CDR3 sequence: CASSVGAEVNQPQHF. The CDR3 DNA reads TGTGCCAGCAGCGTAGGGGCAGAAGTAAATCAGCCCCAGCATTTT.

The chain is built from TRBV27 and TRBJ1-5, with 11 bases matching TRBD1. This CDR3 comprises 16 residues. V lost 1 base and J lost 7; bases outside the gene matches: 6. Germline CDR1 and CDR2: MNHEY and SMNVEV (reference sequence). The CDR3 sequence is CASSLLWDRGSQPQHF. The DNA of the CDR3 is TGTGCCAGCAGTTTATTATGGGACAGGGGGAGCCAGCCCCAGCATTTT.

The rearrangement joins TRBV19 to TRBJ2-2; D is ambiguous. This CDR3 contains 13 residues. The ends were cut back, 6 bases at V and 3 bases at J, with 8 bases in the middle. Germline V gives CDR1 LNHDA, CDR2 SQIVND (reference sequence). CDR3 bases: TGTGCCAGTAGATCTGGCTACACCGGGGAGCTGTTTTTT. Amino acids: CASRSGYTGELFF.

This clone was recorded once. This chain uses TRBV18 with TRBJ2-2, with TRBD2 identical over 12 bases. The CDR3 spans 17 residues. The V and J ends lost 3 bases and 4 bases, in that order; junction bases with no gene match: 6. Germline CDR1 reads KGHSH; CDR2 reads LQKENI. For the CDR3, the DNA is TGTGCCAGCTCACCTCGGACTAGCGGGGATTTCACCGGGGAGCTGTTTTTT. Its translation: CASSPRTSGDFTGELFF.

The chain uses TRBV10-2 and TRBJ2-7; TRBD1 is a possible D gene (5 bases). CDR1 and CDR2 from the germline V gene are WSHSY and SAAADI. V was pared by 4 bases and J by 6 bases, with 13 bases between. This CDR3 comprises 13 residues. CDR3 sequence: CASSVQGSREQYF. The CDR3 DNA is TGCGCCAGCAGTGTTCAGGGTTCGCGCGAGCAGTACTTC.

This clone was counted a single time. The J gene is TRBJ2-5, the V gene TRBV7-9; D might be TRBD2 (6 bases). This CDR3 spans 15 amino acids. V was cut by 1 base and J by 2 bases, with 11 bases left in between. The germline V gene has CDR1 SEHNR and CDR2 FQNEAQ (reference sequence). CDR3: CASSLVSGGQETQYF. The CDR3 DNA follows: TGTGCCAGCAGCTTAGTGTCCGGGGGTCAAGAGACCCAGTACTTC.

The chain recombines TRBV4-3 with TRBJ1-2; D is unclear. Trimming removed 0 bases from V and 1 base from J, with 9 bases in between. This CDR3 contains 15 residues. The V gene's germline CDR1 is LGHNA and CDR2 YSLEER. The CDR3 coding sequence is TGCGCCAGCAGCCAAGAGCCTAACCTTAACTATGGCTACACCTTC. Residues: CASSQEPNLNYGYTF.

The chain couples TRBV7-3 to TRBJ2-3, with TRBD2 matching 7 bases. The CDR3 totals 16 residues. Trimming removed 4 bases from V and 0 bases from J; junction bases left unmatched: 7. Germline loops: CDR1 SGHTA, CDR2 FQGTGA. The CDR3 DNA sequence: TGTGCCAGCAGCTCGGGGCTAGCGGTGAGCACAGATACGCAGTATTTT. This encodes CASSSGLAVSTDTQYF.

The rearrangement uses TRBV5-4 and TRBJ1-3, with 8 bases aligning to TRBD1. The CDR3 has 15 amino acids. V shed 4 bases, J shed 0 bases, and the junction held 3 bases outside the gene matches. CDR1 and CDR2 (germline): SGHNT, YYREEE (reference sequence). This CDR3 reads CASSPDRDSGNTIYF. The DNA for the CDR3 is TGTGCCAGCAGCCCGGACAGGGACTCTGGAAACACCATATATTTT.

V usage is TRBV19 and J usage is TRBJ2-7; D is perhaps TRBD2 (6 bases). V lost 2 bases and J lost 2, with 10 bases in between. The germline CDR1 and CDR2 sequences are LNHDA and SQIVND (reference sequence). The CDR3 has 14 amino acids. As DNA, the CDR3 is TGTGCCAGTAGTATATTGGGAGGCCCCTACGAGCAGTACTTC. As protein: CASSILGGPYEQYF.

This CDR3 is CAWTNGTGVLYEQYF. In DNA form, the CDR3 reads TGTGCCTGGACCAACGGGACAGGGGTTTTATACGAGCAGTACTTC. V gene TRBV30 combines with J gene TRBJ2-7; TRBD1 matches 10 bases. V dropped 4 bases and J dropped 4; count of bases not matched to a gene: 10. Germline V gives CDR1 GTSNPN, CDR2 SVGIG (reference sequence). There are 15 residues in the CDR3.

J is TRBJ2-4 and V is TRBV25-1; 10 nucleotides match TRBD1. V shed 3 bases and J 1 base; nucleotides not matched to a gene: 6. The CDR3 has 17 amino acids. Germline lookup yields CDR1 MGHDK and CDR2 SYGVNS. The CDR3 DNA reads TGTGCCAGCAGTGAGACAGGGGGCGTAAGTGCCAAAAACATTCAGTACTTC. Protein product: CASSETGGVSAKNIQYF.

V and J are TRBV19 and TRBJ2-6; the match to TRBD1 covers 7 bases. V trimming: 3 bases; J trimming: 0 bases; junction bases outside the gene matches: 2. Germline loops: CDR1 LNHDA, CDR2 SQIVND (reference sequence). The CDR3 covers 16 residues. This CDR3 is CASSMGQLSGANVLTF. The DNA for the CDR3 is TGTGCCAGTAGTATGGGACAGCTCTCTGGGGCCAACGTCCTGACTTTC.

The chain employs TRBV11-3 and TRBJ2-5, with D perhaps matching TRBD2 (6 bases). Germline CDR1 reads SGHNT; CDR2 reads YENEEA. The CDR3 spans 18 residues. The V and J ends lost 2 bases and 1 base respectively, with 20 bases between them. The CDR3 is CASSLTLATVKTQETQYF. The DNA of the CDR3 is TGTGCCAGCAGCTTAACCCTAGCGACGGTCAAGACCCAAGAGACCCAGTACTTC.

The genes are TRBV2 and TRBJ2-2; 7 bases are shared with TRBD1. This CDR3 is 13 amino acids long. CDR1 SNHLY and CDR2 FYNNEI come from the germline V gene. After removal of 4 bases from V and 6 bases from J, the junction contained 2 bases not matched to a gene. The CDR3 bases are TGTGCCAGCAGTGCCACAGGGGCCGGGGAGCTGTTTTTT. This gives the protein CASSATGAGELFF.

The V and J genes are TRBV5-1 and TRBJ2-3, with 8 nucleotides matching TRBD2. V trimming: 3 bases; J trimming: 2 bases; junction bases outside the gene matches: 14. The CDR3 loop spans 18 amino acids. Per germline, CDR1 SGHRS and CDR2 YFSETQ. The CDR3: CASSSTLSGARYTDTQYF. The CDR3 bases are TGCGCCAGCAGCTCCACGCTTAGCGGGGCAAGATACACAGATACGCAGTATTTT.

The chain carries TRBV9 and TRBJ2-3, with TRBD1 identical over 10 bases. This CDR3 has 16 amino acids. Germline assignment: CDR1 SGDLS and CDR2 YYNGEE. The trim removed 0 bases at V and 3 bases at J, leaving 4 bases unmatched. DNA for the CDR3: TGTGCCAGCAGCGTAGGATTGGGACAGGGGACAGATACGCAGTATTTT. Encoded protein: CASSVGLGQGTDTQYF.

The chain couples TRBV2 to TRBJ1-5; D is ambiguous. From germline, CDR1 is SNHLY and CDR2 FYNNEI. This CDR3 is 13 amino acids long. V lost 7 bases, J lost 4 bases, and 11 bases lay in between. This CDR3 is CASIAGRNQPQHF. In DNA form, the CDR3 reads TGTGCCAGCATAGCGGGCCGTAATCAGCCCCAGCATTTT.

The rearrangement uses TRBV27 and TRBJ2-4; TRBD1 is a possible D gene (6 bases). V shed 5 bases and J shed 9 bases, with 14 bases lying between them. The length of the CDR3 is 13 residues. The germline CDR1 and CDR2 sequences are MNHEY and SMNVEV (reference sequence). This CDR3 reads CASSTGFNGIQYF. The CDR3 DNA sequence: TGTGCCAGCAGTACAGGGTTTAACGGCATTCAGTACTTC.

V usage is TRBV11-2 and J usage is TRBJ2-1, with TRBD2 identical over 8 bases. Germline V gene sequence: CDR1 SGHAT, CDR2 FQNNGV. The CDR3 has 16 amino acids. The V and J ends lost 2 bases and 0 bases, in that order; junction bases with no gene match: 3. The CDR3 sequence is CASSLRLASSYNEQFF. The DNA for the CDR3 is TGTGCCAGCAGCTTAAGACTAGCGAGCTCCTACAATGAGCAGTTCTTC.

The chain uses TRBV5-4 and TRBJ1-1, with TRBD1 as a possible D gene (5 bases). Trimming removed 5 bases at V and 4 bases at J, with 18 bases between. CDR1 is SGHNT, CDR2 YYREEE, per germline (reference sequence). This CDR3 has 15 residues. Here the CDR3 reads CASSIFIDGGTEAFF. CDR3 in DNA: TGTGCCAGCAGTATTTTTATAGACGGGGGCACTGAAGCTTTCTTT.

The genes are TRBV25-1 and TRBJ2-3; 9 bases line up with TRBD2. Germline V lookup: CDR1 MGHDK, CDR2 SYGVNS. This CDR3 is 15 amino acids long. The V segment lost 5 bases and the J segment 2 bases; nucleotides outside the gene matches: 5. The CDR3 DNA reads TGTGCCAGCAGTAAGGGACTAGCCAACACAGATACGCAGTATTTT. It codes for CASSKGLANTDTQYF.

J is TRBJ1-5 and V is TRBV14; 8 bases agree with TRBD1. The germline gives CDR1 SGHDN, CDR2 FVKESK. V lost 2 bases, J lost 7 bases, and 7 bases stayed unmatched. The CDR3 covers 15 residues. CDR3 sequence reads: CASSQIPTGEQPQHF. In DNA form, the CDR3 reads TGTGCCAGCAGCCAAATCCCGACAGGGGAGCAGCCCCAGCATTTT.

CDR3 loop: CASSFPTGATGELFF. In nucleotides, the CDR3 is TGTGCCAGCAGCTTTCCTACAGGGGCCACCGGGGAGCTGTTTTTT. V is TRBV7-3 and J is TRBJ2-2, with TRBD1 matching 7 bases. The V gene end was trimmed by 3 bases and the J gene end by 4 bases; junction bases not matched to a gene: 5. Germline V gene data show CDR1 as SGHTA and CDR2 as FQGTGA. The CDR3 runs 15 residues.

The CDR3 loop reads CASSERTGDRAEGGSPLHF. The CDR3, as DNA: TGTGCCAGCAGTGAACGAACGGGGGACAGGGCGGAAGGTGGTTCACCCCTCCACTTT. The genes are TRBV2 and TRBJ1-6, with 9 bases identical to TRBD1. V lost 2 bases to trimming and J lost 9 bases; unmatched junction nucleotides: 17. There are 19 residues in the CDR3. Germline-derived CDR1 and CDR2 are SNHLY and FYNNEI.

The table lists this clone with a count of one. J is TRBJ2-7 and V is TRBV7-8; 8 bases align to TRBD2. The CDR3 loop spans 18 amino acids. After removal of 5 bases from V and 0 bases from J, the junction contained 15 bases not matched to a gene. Germline V CDR1 and CDR2: SGHVS, FQNEAQ. In DNA, the CDR3 is TGTGCCAGCAGCCCAGACGTACTAGCGGCGTTAAGCTCCTACGAGCAGTACTTC. Its translation is CASSPDVLAALSSYEQYF. Complete variable domain (other parts from reference TRBV7-8 and TRBJ2-7): GAGVSQSPRYKVAKRGQDVALRCDPISGHVSLFWYQQALGQGPEFLTYFQNEAQLDKSGLPSDRFFAERPEGSVSTLKIQRTQQEDSAVYLCASSPDVLAALSSYEQYFGPGTRLTVT.